These 24 T cell receptor beta chains were sequenced from one sample in a study of shared clonotypes between healthy human individuals (dated by TCRdb to about 2020). CD8 naive samples were CD45RO-negative cells positively selected for CCR7, giving a CD45RA+CCR7+ population that excluded TemRA cells. The method behind the library was the immunoSEQ multiplex PCR assay. The source is immuneACCESS, and TCRdb retained only in-frame sequences with V and J called. Part of the clones is not carried over; for the studies checked, unresolved V genes explain less than half of this, and the remainder is unexplained. Within this sample are 550,000 to 750,000 clones, with 95% to 96% of them counted one time only. The ten largest make up 0.095% to 0.12% of the sample. What was sequenced was naive CD8+ T cells sorted from blood. The cell subset or site label of this sample denotes: CD45RA+CCR7+. The receptors derive from a woman in her 30s in good health.

The chain joins TRBV6-1 to TRBJ2-1; TRBD1 might be the D (5 bases). Germline CDR1 MNHNS, CDR2 SASEGT. This CDR3 has 13 amino acids. The V end lost 8 bases, the J end lost 1 base, and 9 bases lay between the germline ends. CDR3 residues: CASQGFSYNEQFF. In DNA form, the CDR3 reads TGTGCCAGCCAGGGCTTTTCCTACAATGAGCAGTTCTTC.

The chain is built from TRBV27 and TRBJ1-6; D uncertain. V was shortened by 2 bases and J by 9 bases, with 14 bases between the two germline ends. The germline V gene has CDR1 MNHEY and CDR2 SMNVEV (reference sequence). This CDR3 spans 15 amino acids. The chain's CDR3 is CASSLDSGSLSPLHF. The DNA of the CDR3 is TGTGCCAGCAGTTTAGACTCGGGGTCGCTTTCACCCCTCCACTTT.

CDR3 nucleotides: TGTGCCAGCAGCCCCTCGGACCGATACGAGCAGTACTTC. It codes for CASSPSDRYEQYF. The chain uses TRBV13 and TRBJ2-7; D is unclear. Per germline, CDR1 PRHDT and CDR2 FYEKMQ (reference sequence). Deletions cut 5 bases from V and 4 bases from J, with 12 bases between. The length of the CDR3 is 13 residues.

This rearrangement joins TRBV7-9 to TRBJ2-7; tentatively, D is TRBD1 (5 bases). V was clipped by 7 bases and J by 4 bases, with 17 bases between them. The CDR3 loop spans 14 amino acids. Germline CDR1 reads SEHNR; CDR2 reads FQNEAQ (reference sequence). The CDR3 nucleotides are TGTGCCAGCACCGACAGCCTGACCGAATACGAGCAGTACTTC. It encodes CASTDSLTEYEQYF.

This clone appeared a few times. The gene calls are TRBV27 and TRBJ2-7; the D gene is possibly TRBD2 (5 bases). From germline, CDR1 is MNHEY and CDR2 SMNVEV (reference sequence). Between the trimmed V and J ends, which lost 6 bases and 1 base, there was a span of 10 bases. The CDR3 extends over 13 amino acids. CDR3 coding DNA: TGTGCCAGCAGCCCCACTAGATCCTACGAGCAGTACTTC. Translating it yields CASSPTRSYEQYF.

The rearrangement uses TRBV28 and TRBJ2-7; D is perhaps TRBD1 or TRBD2 (5 bases each). The CDR3 is made up of 14 amino acids. V was pared by 5 bases and J by 3 bases, with 14 bases between. CDR1 is MDHEN, CDR2 SYDVKM, per germline. The CDR3 sequence: CASSPGPTHYEQYF. The CDR3 DNA reads TGTGCCAGCAGTCCGGGACCCACGCACTACGAGCAGTACTTC.

The CDR3, as DNA: TGTGCCAGCAGCAACCCTCGGGGAGCTAGCACAGATACGCAGTATTTT. This translates into CASSNPRGASTDTQYF. This chain links TRBV27 with TRBJ2-3, with D perhaps TRBD2 (5 bases). V lost 6 bases, J lost 0 bases, and 16 bases lay in between. CDR3 length: 16 residues. Germline loops: CDR1 MNHEY, CDR2 SMNVEV (reference sequence).

V gene TRBV27 combines with J gene TRBJ2-1; 10 bases agree with TRBD1. CDR3 length: 16 amino acids. Germline loops: CDR1 MNHEY, CDR2 SMNVEV (reference sequence). Germline trimming cut 6 bases from V and 3 bases from J; bases unmatched to any gene: 8. The CDR3: CASRSVGTGDYNEQFF. The CDR3 DNA reads TGTGCCAGCAGATCTGTGGGGACAGGGGACTACAATGAGCAGTTCTTC.

The rearrangement uses TRBV5-1 and TRBJ1-4; D may be TRBD1 (5 bases). The CDR3 is 16 amino acids. Trimming pared 7 bases from V and 6 bases from J, leaving 22 bases between. The V gene's germline CDR1 is SGHRS and CDR2 YFSETQ. The CDR3 DNA follows: TGCGCCAGCTCGCCAGGGTCCCAGAGAGGGGATGAAAAACTGTTTTTT. Translated, it gives CASSPGSQRGDEKLFF.

The J gene is TRBJ2-1, the V gene TRBV7-9; no clear D gene. The CDR3 loop spans 16 amino acids. Trimming took 1 base from V and 2 from J, leaving 12 bases between them. Looked up from germline, CDR1 is SEHNR and CDR2 is FQNEAQ (reference sequence). The CDR3 loop is CASSLGVSDTYNEQFF. The CDR3 region has the DNA TGTGCCAGCAGCTTAGGGGTCTCAGACACCTACAATGAGCAGTTCTTC.

V is TRBV27 and J is TRBJ2-7; D gene uncertain. The CDR3 has 14 residues. Germline CDR1 reads MNHEY; CDR2 reads SMNVEV (reference sequence). Trimming took off 9 bases at V and 5 bases at J, with 20 bases between the two ends. The CDR3, as DNA: TGTGCCAGTAGCCCGACCGCCTTTTTCGACGAGCAGTACTTC. Protein: CASSPTAFFDEQYF.

A remark on this clone: The identical CDR3 is also encoded by other nucleotide sequences in the sample. J is TRBJ2-3 and V is TRBV27; no clear D gene. Germline V gives CDR1 MNHEY, CDR2 SMNVEV (reference sequence). This CDR3 has 13 residues. Trimming left V 3 bases short and J 3 bases short, with 7 bases between. CDR3 in amino acids: CASSFSPTDTQYF. The CDR3 coding sequence is TGTGCCAGCAGTTTCTCCCCTACAGATACGCAGTATTTT.

The chain links TRBV5-8 to TRBJ1-1; TRBD1 aligns across 10 bases. Germline V gene data show CDR1 as SGHTS and CDR2 as YDEGEE. The CDR3 consists of 17 residues. V lost 4 bases to trimming and J lost 1 base; unmatched junction nucleotides: 10. For the CDR3, the DNA is TGTGCCAGCAGCATGGGGACAGGGGAAGGTGGGAACACTGAAGCTTTCTTT. It yields the protein CASSMGTGEGGNTEAFF.

The V call is TRBV27, the J call TRBJ2-3; 11 bases line up with TRBD2. The CDR3 extends over 16 amino acids. Germline lookup yields CDR1 MNHEY and CDR2 SMNVEV (reference sequence). The junction had 14 bases not matched to a gene; V was cut back by 7 bases and J by 8 bases. The CDR3 sequence is CASIQSGLAGPGTQYF. The CDR3 DNA follows: TGTGCCAGCATACAATCCGGACTAGCGGGCCCTGGTACGCAGTATTTT.

The chain employs TRBV6-6 and TRBJ1-1, with D unresolved. V lost 6 bases to trimming and J lost 11 bases, with 19 bases between them. Germline V gives CDR1 MNHNY, CDR2 SVGAGI (reference sequence). The CDR3 totals 13 residues. The CDR3 loop reads CASRDHRFYDAFF. CDR3 bases: TGTGCCAGCAGAGACCACAGATTTTACGACGCTTTCTTT.

The V gene is TRBV14, the J gene TRBJ2-1; D gene ambiguous. The CDR3 is made up of 15 amino acids. Trimming cost V 4 bases and J 6 bases, with 16 bases left between them. Germline-derived CDR1 and CDR2 are SGHDN and FVKESK. The CDR3 DNA reads as TGTGCCAGCAGCCTGATCCCTCTGCCCCCCAATGAGCAGTTCTTC. Its translation is CASSLIPLPPNEQFF.

The V call is TRBV2, the J call TRBJ1-2, with 7 nucleotides matching TRBD1. Germline CDR1 is SNHLY and CDR2 is FYNNEI. V shed 5 bases, J shed 5 bases, and the junction held 11 bases outside the gene matches. There are 15 residues in the CDR3. The CDR3 loop is CASSYPGQETYGYTF. The CDR3 region has the DNA TGTGCCAGCAGTTACCCCGGACAGGAGACATATGGCTACACCTTC.

This sequence joins TRBV28 and TRBJ1-1; D is unresolved. The CDR3 length is 13 residues. Trimming shortened V by 2 bases and J by 0 bases, and 4 bases separated the two germline ends. Germline CDR1 and CDR2: MDHEN and SYDVKM. CDR3: CASSLAMNTEAFF. The CDR3 nucleotides read TGTGCCAGCAGTTTAGCAATGAACACTGAAGCTTTCTTT.

In DNA form, the CDR3 reads TGTGCCAGCAGTCTAGTCGGGACTGCTTATGGCTACACCTTC. It codes for CASSLVGTAYGYTF. The genes are TRBV28 and TRBJ1-2, with D possibly TRBD1 on 5 matching bases. Germline lookup yields CDR1 MDHEN and CDR2 SYDVKM. CDR3 size: 14 residues. V lost 5 bases to trimming and J lost 5 bases, with 15 bases between them.

The chain uses TRBV5-4 and TRBJ2-1; D not resolved. The V end lost 2 bases, the J end lost 0 bases, and 9 bases lay between the germline ends. Germline CDR1 is SGHNT and CDR2 is YYREEE (reference sequence). The CDR3 is 15 residues long. The CDR3 DNA reads TGTGCCAGCAGCTTTGCTTACTCCTCCTACAATGAGCAGTTCTTC. Protein: CASSFAYSSYNEQFF.

V gene TRBV5-1 combines with J gene TRBJ2-1, with D tentatively TRBD2 (6 bases). CDR3 length: 13 residues. Germline-derived CDR1 and CDR2 are SGHRS and YFSETQ. V lost 0 bases, J lost 9 bases, and 10 bases lay in between. The CDR3 coding sequence is TGCGCCAGCAGCTTGGCGGGAGCGAGTGAGCAGTTCTTC. It is translated as CASSLAGASEQFF.

The chain employs TRBV28 and TRBJ2-7, with 11 positions matching TRBD1. The CDR3 is made up of 16 amino acids. Germline lookup yields CDR1 MDHEN and CDR2 SYDVKM. V lost 1 base and J lost 3; bases outside the gene matches: 5. The CDR3 sequence is CASSLFSGQGVYEQYF. The DNA of the CDR3 is TGTGCCAGCAGTTTATTCTCGGGACAGGGGGTCTACGAGCAGTACTTC.

CDR3 in amino acids: CASSRTGQPEAFF. CDR3 DNA: TGTGCCAGCAGCCGAACTGGACAGCCTGAAGCTTTCTTT. The gene calls are TRBV7-9 and TRBJ1-1; a weak D match, TRBD1 (6 bases). Trimming removed 5 bases from V and 6 bases from J, with 13 bases in between. This CDR3 is built from 13 residues. In germline, CDR1 is SEHNR, CDR2 FQNEAQ (reference sequence).

This sequence joins TRBV7-9 and TRBJ2-7; possibly TRBD2 for D (5 bases). Germline V gene data show CDR1 as SEHNR and CDR2 as FQNEAQ (reference sequence). This CDR3 region has 16 residues. V was cut by 5 bases and J by 3 bases, with 20 bases left in between. This CDR3 reads CASSPYPSGISYEQYF. DNA for the CDR3: TGTGCCAGCAGCCCCTACCCTTCGGGGATAAGCTACGAGCAGTACTTC.